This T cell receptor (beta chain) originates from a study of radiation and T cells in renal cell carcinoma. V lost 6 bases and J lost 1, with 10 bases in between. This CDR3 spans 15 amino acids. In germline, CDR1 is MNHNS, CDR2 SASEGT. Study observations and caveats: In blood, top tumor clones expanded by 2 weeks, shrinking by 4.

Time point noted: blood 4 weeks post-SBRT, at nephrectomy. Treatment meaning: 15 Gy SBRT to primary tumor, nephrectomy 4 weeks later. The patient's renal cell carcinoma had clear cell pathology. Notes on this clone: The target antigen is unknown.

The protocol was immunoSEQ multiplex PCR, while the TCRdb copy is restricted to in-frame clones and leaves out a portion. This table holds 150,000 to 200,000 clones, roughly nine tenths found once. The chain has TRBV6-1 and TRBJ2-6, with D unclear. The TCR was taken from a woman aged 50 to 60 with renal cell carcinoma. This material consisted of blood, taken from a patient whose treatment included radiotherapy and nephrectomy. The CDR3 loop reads CASSEFLSGANVLTF. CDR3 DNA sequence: TGTGCCAGCAGCGAGTTTTTATCTGGGGCCAACGTCCTGACTTTC.